Below, 15 T cell receptor beta chains from the same sample are listed, as sequenced in a study of shared clonotypes between healthy human individuals. Assay: immunoSEQ multiplex PCR; the TCRdb copy retains only in-frame clones and omits some. This table holds some 2,500,000 clones, 93% found once. Sequenced input: naive CD4+ T cells from PBMCs. Noted subset: CD45RA+ positively selected. Receptors originate from a man aged 18 to 29 in good health. Some clones in this sample may be carry-over from other donors' samples.

This chain links TRBV25-1 with TRBJ2-5; D remains unclear. Germline CDR1 and CDR2: MGHDK and SYGVNS. V was shortened by 0 bases and J by 5 bases, with 4 bases between the two germline ends. The CDR3 is 12 amino acids. The CDR3 sequence: CASSEYWETQYF. The DNA of the CDR3 is TGTGCCAGCAGTGAATATTGGGAGACCCAGTACTTC. The whole variable domain, remainder taken from reference TRBV25-1 and TRBJ2-5, is EADIYQTPRYLVIGTGKKITLECSQTMGHDKMYWYQQDPGMELHLIHYSYGVNSTEKGDLSSESTVSRIRTEHFPLTLESARPSHTSQYLCASSEYWETQYFGPGTRLLVL.

The rearrangement joins TRBV5-1 to TRBJ1-4, with D unresolved. The ends were cut back, 4 bases at V and 6 bases at J, with 10 bases in the middle. The V gene's germline CDR1 is SGHRS and CDR2 YFSETQ. The CDR3 is 13 amino acids. The CDR3 DNA reads TGCGCCAGCAGCCCCCTCGGCTATGAAAAACTGTTTTTT. It codes for CASSPLGYEKLFF.

The chain links TRBV9 to TRBJ2-1, with TRBD2 identical over 7 bases. The J segment lost 7 bases and the V segment lost 6 bases, leaving 40 bases of the junction unmatched. The V gene's germline CDR1 is SGDLS and CDR2 YYNGEE. There are 24 residues in the CDR3. The CDR3 sequence is CASTDPLLIRDPGGRACSGNEQFF. CDR3 in DNA: TGTGCCAGCACAGACCCCCTCCTTATAAGAGACCCCGGGGGGAGGGCCTGCTCGGGGAATGAGCAGTTCTTC.

The V call is TRBV5-1, the J call TRBJ1-1; 7 nucleotides align to TRBD1. V lost 5 bases and J lost 3; bases outside the gene matches: 10. The CDR3 covers 15 residues. CDR1 and CDR2 (germline): SGHRS, YFSETQ. Here the CDR3 reads CASRDYRGGDTEAFF. CDR3 in DNA: TGCGCCAGCAGAGACTACAGGGGAGGCGACACTGAAGCTTTCTTT.

The J gene is TRBJ1-2, the V gene TRBV28, with D possibly matching TRBD1 (6 bases). CDR3 length: 14 residues. Germline loops: CDR1 MDHEN, CDR2 SYDVKM. Trimming cost V 11 bases and J 8 bases, with 24 bases left between them. The CDR3 DNA follows: TGTGCCGCCAGGGAGGGGGGCCTTTTAGCGGGCTACACCTTC. Its protein product is CAAREGGLLAGYTF.

This rearrangement joins TRBV5-4 to TRBJ2-7, with 10 nucleotides matching TRBD2. This CDR3 region has 16 residues. Germline V gives CDR1 SGHNT, CDR2 YYREEE (reference sequence). The junction had 8 bases not matched to a gene; V was cut back by 4 bases and J by 1 base. In DNA, the CDR3 is TGTGCCAGCAGCCCCCGGCCAGCGGGGGGGTCCTACGAGCAGTACTTC. Translated, it gives CASSPRPAGGSYEQYF.

The chain recombines TRBV30 with TRBJ1-6; D may be TRBD1 (5 bases). CDR3 size: 11 residues. Per the germline V gene, CDR1 is GTSNPN and CDR2 is SVGIG (reference sequence). Trimming pared 0 bases from V and 16 bases from J, leaving 10 bases between. The CDR3 bases are TGTGCCTGGAGTGTGAGGGACCTACTCCACTTT. It yields the protein CAWSVRDLLHF.

The CDR3 spells CASGSLQGTNYEQYF. The CDR3 DNA follows: TGCGCCAGCGGAAGTCTACAGGGGACTAACTACGAGCAGTACTTC. The chain couples TRBV5-1 to TRBJ2-7, with D perhaps TRBD1 or TRBD2 (7 bases each). The length of the CDR3 is 15 residues. Trimming stripped 7 bases from V and 3 bases from J, with 20 bases between. Germline lookup yields CDR1 SGHRS and CDR2 YFSETQ.

CDR3 DNA sequence: TGTGCCAGCAGCCGAACTAGCGGGGGGAATGAGCAGTTCTTC. Amino acid sequence: CASSRTSGGNEQFF. This chain uses TRBV7-3 with TRBJ2-1, with 12 nucleotides matching TRBD2. The germline V gene encodes CDR1 SGHTA and CDR2 FQGTGA. With V trimmed by 5 bases and J by 7 bases, 3 bases remained unmatched. The CDR3 is made up of 14 amino acids.

V gene TRBV10-1 combines with J gene TRBJ2-2; the D call may be TRBD1 or TRBD2 (5 bases each). V was clipped by 6 bases and J by 0 bases, with 14 bases between them. The CDR3 is made up of 16 amino acids. Germline V CDR1 and CDR2: WNHNN, SYGVQD (reference sequence). CDR3 in DNA: TGCGCCAGCAGGGTTCGGGGCCTCGCGAACACCGGGGAGCTGTTTTTT. Translation: CASRVRGLANTGELFF.

V is TRBV5-4 and J is TRBJ2-7; D is unclear. The CDR3 has 15 amino acids. Germline loops: CDR1 SGHNT, CDR2 YYREEE (reference sequence). V gave up 0 bases and J gave up 7 bases, with 17 bases separating them. The CDR3: CASSLALEKNSEQYF. Here the CDR3 DNA reads TGTGCCAGCAGCTTGGCCTTGGAGAAAAACTCTGAGCAGTACTTC.

Details on this clone: This CDR3 is also generated by other DNA sequences in the sample. The V call is TRBV7-2, the J call TRBJ2-3, with 10 bases matching TRBD2. CDR1 and CDR2 from the germline V gene are SGHTA and FQGNSA. This CDR3 comprises 15 residues. After removal of 4 bases from V and 3 bases from J, the junction contained 4 bases not matched to a gene. CDR3 amino acids: CASSSLAGVTDTQYF. Here the CDR3 DNA reads TGTGCCAGCAGCTCCCTAGCGGGAGTGACAGATACGCAGTATTTT.

This chain joins TRBV2 and TRBJ2-2; no clear D. Trimming removed 2 bases at V and 1 base at J, with 11 bases between. Germline V gene lookup returns CDR1 SNHLY and CDR2 FYNNEI. The CDR3 loop spans 16 amino acids. CDR3 sequence reads: CASSEFGRVNTGELFF. The CDR3 coding sequence is TGTGCCAGCAGTGAATTCGGACGGGTGAACACCGGGGAGCTGTTTTTT.

The J gene is TRBJ2-2, the V gene TRBV7-2, with no clear D. CDR1 SGHTA and CDR2 FQGNSA come from the germline V gene. Between the trimmed V and J ends, which lost 4 bases and 2 bases, there was a span of 5 bases. The CDR3 extends over 13 amino acids. The CDR3 here is CASSYDNTGELFF. CDR3 bases: TGTGCCAGCAGCTACGACAACACCGGGGAGCTGTTTTTT.

This chain joins TRBV2 and TRBJ1-6; no reliable D call. Germline V gives CDR1 SNHLY, CDR2 FYNNEI. Trimming cost V 0 bases and J 10 bases, with 10 bases left between them. This CDR3 spans 14 amino acids. Here the CDR3 DNA reads TGTGCCAGCAGTGAAGCGAGGGTTGGATCACCCCTCCACTTT. As protein: CASSEARVGSPLHF.